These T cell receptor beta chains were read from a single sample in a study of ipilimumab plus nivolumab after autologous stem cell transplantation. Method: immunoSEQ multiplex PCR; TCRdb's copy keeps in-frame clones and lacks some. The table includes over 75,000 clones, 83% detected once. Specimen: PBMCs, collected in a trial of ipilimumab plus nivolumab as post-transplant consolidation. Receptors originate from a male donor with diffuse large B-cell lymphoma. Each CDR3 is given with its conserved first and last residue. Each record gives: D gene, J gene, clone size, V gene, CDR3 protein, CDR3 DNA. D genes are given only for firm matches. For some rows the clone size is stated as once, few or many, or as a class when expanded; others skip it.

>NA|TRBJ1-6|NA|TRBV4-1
CASGQWRGDSPLHF
TGCGCCAGCGGCCAATGGCGAGGGGATTCACCCCTCCACTTT
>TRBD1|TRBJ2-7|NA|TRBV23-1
CASRTVVGQGFYEQYF
TGCGCCAGCAGGACCGTAGTGGGACAGGGGTTCTACGAGCAGTACTTC
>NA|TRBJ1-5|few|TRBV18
CASSGGEDVSNQPQHF
TGTGCCAGCTCGGGGGGCGAGGACGTTTCCAATCAGCCCCAGCATTTT
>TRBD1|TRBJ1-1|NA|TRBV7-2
CASTVNTGANTEAFF
TGTGCCAGCACCGTCAATACAGGGGCCAACACTGAAGCTTTCTTT
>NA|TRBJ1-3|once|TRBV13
CASSAPDRSSGNTIYF
TGTGCCAGCAGCGCGCCCGACAGGAGCTCTGGAAACACCATATATTTT
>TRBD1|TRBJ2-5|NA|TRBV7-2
CASSFTGVQETQYF
TGTGCCAGCAGTTTCACAGGGGTGCAAGAGACCCAGTACTTC
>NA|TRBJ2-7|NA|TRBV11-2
CASSPLDGAGSYEQYF
TGTGCCAGCAGCCCCCTAGACGGGGCTGGTTCCTACGAGCAGTACTTC
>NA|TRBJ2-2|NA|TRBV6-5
CATKQGTGELFF
TGTGCCACTAAACAGGGCACCGGGGAGCTGTTTTTT
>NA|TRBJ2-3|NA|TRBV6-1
CASSDPGRLNTQYF
TGTGCCAGCAGTGACCCAGGTCGACTTAATACGCAGTATTTT
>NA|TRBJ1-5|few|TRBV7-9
CASSLDNSYQPQHF
TGTGCCAGCAGCTTGGACAATAGTTATCAGCCCCAGCATTTT
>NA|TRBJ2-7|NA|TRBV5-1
CASSLGLRTEQYF
TGCGCCAGCAGCTTGGGACTGAGGACCGAGCAGTACTTC
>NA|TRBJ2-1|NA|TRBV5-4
CASSFQGRLDEQFF
TGTGCCAGCAGCTTTCAGGGAAGGTTAGATGAGCAGTTCTTC
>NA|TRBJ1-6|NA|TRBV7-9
CASRGLGHNNSPLHF
TGTGCCAGCAGGGGTCTTGGACATAATAATTCACCCCTCCACTTT
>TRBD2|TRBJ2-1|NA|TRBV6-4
CASSPGLAGDQFF
TGTGCCAGCAGTCCCGGACTAGCGGGGGATCAGTTCTTC
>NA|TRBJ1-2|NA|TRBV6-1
CASRTITGYYGYTF
TGTGCCAGCAGAACCATTACAGGGTACTATGGCTACACCTTC
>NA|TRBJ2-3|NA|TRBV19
CASSGPGTDTQYF
TGTGCCAGTAGTGGGCCAGGGACAGATACGCAGTATTTT
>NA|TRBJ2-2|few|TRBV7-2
CASSSRTGELFF
TGTGCCAGCAGCTCCCGGACCGGGGAGCTGTTTTTT
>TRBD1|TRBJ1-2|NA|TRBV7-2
CASSLNPPGQVYGYTF
TGTGCCAGCAGCTTAAACCCCCCTGGACAGGTCTATGGCTACACCTTC
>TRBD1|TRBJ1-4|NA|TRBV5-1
CASSVGDRDHEKLFF
TGCGCCAGCAGCGTCGGGGACAGGGACCATGAAAAACTGTTTTTT
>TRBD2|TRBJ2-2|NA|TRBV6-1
CASSVRGGTGELFF
TGTGCCAGCAGTGTTCGGGGGGGCACCGGGGAGCTGTTTTTT
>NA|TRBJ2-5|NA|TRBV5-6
CASSLAWGLAVQETQYF
TGTGCCAGCAGCTTGGCCTGGGGGCTAGCTGTCCAAGAGACCCAGTACTTC
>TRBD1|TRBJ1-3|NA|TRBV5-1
CASSPGQGGGNTIYF
TGCGCCAGCAGCCCCGGACAGGGGGGAGGAAACACCATATATTTT
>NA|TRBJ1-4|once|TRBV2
CASSLQRLNEKLFF
TGTGCCAGCAGCCTTCAGAGACTTAATGAAAAACTGTTTTTT
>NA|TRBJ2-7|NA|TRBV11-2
CASSLGFNVYEQYF
TGTGCCAGCAGCTTAGGATTTAATGTGTACGAGCAGTACTTC
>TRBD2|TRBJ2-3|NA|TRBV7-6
CASSSMTSGGGTDTQYF
TGTGCCAGCAGCTCTATGACTAGCGGGGGCGGCACAGATACGCAGTATTTT
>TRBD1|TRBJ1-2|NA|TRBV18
CASSPDTGAGGYTF
TGTGCCAGCTCACCAGATACAGGGGCGGGCGGCTACACCTTC